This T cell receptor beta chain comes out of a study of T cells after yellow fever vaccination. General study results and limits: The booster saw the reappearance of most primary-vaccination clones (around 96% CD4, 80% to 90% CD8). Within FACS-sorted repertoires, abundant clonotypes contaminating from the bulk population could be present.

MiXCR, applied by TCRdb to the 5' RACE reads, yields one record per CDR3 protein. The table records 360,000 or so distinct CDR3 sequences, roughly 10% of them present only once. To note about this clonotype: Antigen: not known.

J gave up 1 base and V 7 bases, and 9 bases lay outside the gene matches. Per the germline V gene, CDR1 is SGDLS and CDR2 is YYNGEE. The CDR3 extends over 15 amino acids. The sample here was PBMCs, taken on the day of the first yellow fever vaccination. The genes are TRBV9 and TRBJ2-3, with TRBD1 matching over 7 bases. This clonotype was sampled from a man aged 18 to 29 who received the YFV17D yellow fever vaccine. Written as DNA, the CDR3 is TGTGCCAGCCAGTCATGGGACAGCCGCACAGATACGCAGTATTTT. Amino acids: CASQSWDSRTDTQYF.